This T cell receptor beta chain was recovered during a study of low-dose radiotherapy and immunotherapy resistance in tumors. Across the study: Patients were treated with intravenous nivolumab at 240 mg every two weeks and were also dosed with ipilimumab at 1 mg/kg every six weeks. Given every two weeks, intravenous cyclophosphamide 200 mg/m2 preceded radiation and immunotherapy by one day.

Germline values: CDR1 LNHDA, CDR2 SQIVND (reference sequence). V shed 5 bases and J shed 6 bases, with 20 bases lying between them. There are 15 residues in the CDR3. This clonotype was seen ten or more times. First-strand cDNA used TRAV- and TRBV-specific primers, covering alpha and beta chains. Both a constant-region primer and a V-primer adapter served to amplify TCRs across 20 to 25 PCR cycles. TCRdb re-analysed the reads in MiXCR, keeping a single row per CDR3 protein. The sample has under 110,000 distinct CDR3 sequences; around 21% are singletons. Time point denoted: after trial treatment. This sample's treatment: LDRT plus nivolumab, ipilimumab, low-dose cyclophosphamide and aspirin (RACIN trial). The donors, trial participants, received nivolumab, ipilimumab, aspirin, low-dose cyclophosphamide and low-dose radiotherapy.

The rearrangement links TRBV19 to TRBJ2-7; a weak D match, TRBD1 (6 bases). The sequences come from PBMCs, collected after low-dose radiotherapy plus immunotherapy. This TCR was sampled from a male donor with prostate cancer. CDR3 coding DNA: TGTGCCAGTAGTCGATCAACTACAGGGTTCGCCGAGCAGTACTTC. As protein: CASSRSTTGFAEQYF.